The 9 T cell receptor beta chains presented below share a single source sample, sequenced in a study of blood T cell repertoires in COVID-19. The data were produced by immunoSEQ multiplex PCR, yet TCRdb's version contains in-frame clones alone and is incomplete. Seen here are approximately 26,000 clones, roughly 90% observed once, and the top ten hold around 2.8%. The source material was peripheral blood. The receptors derive from a human donor in a cohort sampled during active COVID-19.

The chain uses TRBV12-5 and TRBJ1-4; tentatively, D is TRBD1 (6 bases). CDR1 is LGHNT, CDR2 FRNRAP, per germline. V was cut by 7 bases and J by 2 bases, with 11 bases left in between. The CDR3 covers 14 residues. In DNA, the CDR3 is TGTGCTAGTGCCCCGGACAGTACTAATGAAAAACTGTTTTTT. It encodes CASAPDSTNEKLFF. Full variable domain (rest looked up from reference TRBV12-5 and TRBJ1-4): DARVTQTPRHKVTEMGQEVTMRCQPILGHNTVFWYRQTMMQGLELLAYFRNRAPLDDSGMPKDRFSAEMPDATLATLKIQPSEPRDSAVYFCASAPDSTNEKLFFGSGTQLSVL.

This chain joins TRBV27 and TRBJ2-7; 12 bases fit TRBD1. Losses at the gene ends were 6 bases for V and 4 bases for J; bases not matched to a gene: 7. The CDR3 spans 15 residues. The germline V gene has CDR1 MNHEY and CDR2 SMNVEV (reference sequence). The CDR3 region has the DNA TGTGCCAGCAGCTCCCCGGGACAGGGGGCTTACGAGCAGTACTTC. This codes for CASSSPGQGAYEQYF.

This chain connects TRBV2 to TRBJ1-5, with TRBD1 identical over 7 bases. V was clipped by 5 bases and J by 1 base; unmatched bases: 2. The CDR3 is 14 amino acids. Per the germline V gene, CDR1 is SNHLY and CDR2 is FYNNEI. The DNA of the CDR3 is TGTGCCAGCAGTCAACAGGGGAGCAATCAGCCCCAGCATTTT. This codes for CASSQQGSNQPQHF.

The genes are TRBV5-4 and TRBJ2-2; no clear D. Trimming removed 4 bases from V and 6 bases from J, with 7 bases in between. The V gene's germline CDR1 is SGHNT and CDR2 YYREEE (reference sequence). CDR3 size: 12 residues. The CDR3 coding sequence is TGTGCCAGCAGCCTCGGGTCCGGGGAGCTGTTTTTT. It is translated as CASSLGSGELFF.

The chain links TRBV5-1 to TRBJ1-1; D is possibly TRBD1 (5 bases). The ends were cut back, 0 bases at V and 1 base at J, with 13 bases in the middle. The CDR3 spans 16 residues. Germline V gene sequence: CDR1 SGHRS, CDR2 YFSETQ. The CDR3 spells CASSLGEGRANTEAFF. The CDR3 DNA follows: TGCGCCAGCAGCTTGGGGGAGGGCAGGGCGAACACTGAAGCTTTCTTT.

This sequence joins TRBV2 and TRBJ1-1; a weak D match, TRBD1 (5 bases). Trimming took off 9 bases at V and 6 bases at J, with 17 bases between the two ends. The length of the CDR3 is 13 residues. Germline V gene lookup returns CDR1 SNHLY and CDR2 FYNNEI. CDR3 DNA: TGTGCCAGTCGACTGAGTTGGGGGGCTGAAGCTTTCTTT. Encoded protein: CASRLSWGAEAFF.

This sequence joins TRBV10-2 and TRBJ2-3; possibly TRBD2 for D (6 bases). Germline CDR1 is WSHSY and CDR2 is SAAADI. This CDR3 has 15 residues. Trimming removed 4 bases from V and 0 bases from J, with 11 bases in between. The CDR3 DNA reads TGCGCCAGCAGTGCCGGCGGGAAGAGCACAGATACGCAGTATTTT. Translating gives CASSAGGKSTDTQYF.

The chain links TRBV5-5 to TRBJ1-1; TRBD1 matches 11 bases. The CDR3 is made up of 13 amino acids. Trimming removed 4 bases from V and 7 bases from J; junction bases left unmatched: 3. Germline V gene lookup returns CDR1 SGHKS and CDR2 YYEKEE (reference sequence). In nucleotides, the CDR3 is TGTGCCAGCAGCCTGGGACAGGGGGGTGAAGCTTTCTTT. Translating it yields CASSLGQGGEAFF.

The chain is built from TRBV5-1 and TRBJ1-1, with D possibly being TRBD1 (6 bases). Trimming removed 3 bases at V and 4 bases at J, with 13 bases between. The length of the CDR3 is 14 residues. Per the germline V gene, CDR1 is SGHRS and CDR2 is YFSETQ. The CDR3 bases are TGCGCCAGCAGCTCCCGGGACATCGGCACTGAAGCTTTCTTT. It is translated as CASSSRDIGTEAFF.